The 24 T cell receptor beta chains below were found in one sample sequenced in a study of T cells in Graves' hyperthyroidism and ophthalmopathy. Researchers amplified the TCR beta CDR3 regions from RNA transcripts. The primer set for the first-round RT-PCR of the TCR CDR3 was HTBI. TCRdb re-called the multiplex PCR reads through MiXCR, storing one row per CDR3 protein. This sample carries a few hundred thousand distinct CDR3 sequences, around 15% of them seen once, and the ten largest clones take more than 30%. The sequenced sample consisted of blood. The receptors come from a woman aged 45 to 65 with Graves' hyperthyroidism that later progressed to Graves' ophthalmopathy.

The genes are TRBV14 and TRBJ2-1; 8 bases match TRBD2. V was pared by 8 bases and J by 4 bases, with 10 bases of the junction left unmatched. CDR3 size: 15 residues. Germline V gives CDR1 SGHDN, CDR2 FVKESK. CDR3 protein: CASGVVRGGYNEQFF. The DNA of the CDR3 is TGTGCCAGCGGAGTCGTCCGGGGGGGATACAATGAGCAGTTCTTC.

This clonotype was seen ten or more times. The chain carries TRBV11-2 and TRBJ2-7, with 9 bases identical to TRBD2. Germline values: CDR1 SGHAT, CDR2 FQNNGV. The CDR3 totals 18 residues. Losses at the gene ends were 0 bases for V and 5 bases for J; bases not matched to a gene: 14. The CDR3 region is CASSLDHRGTSLLHEQYF. The CDR3, as DNA: TGTGCCAGCAGCTTAGATCATCGGGGGACTAGCCTGCTCCACGAGCAGTACTTC. The complete variable domain, with remaining parts taken from reference TRBV11-2 and TRBJ2-7, reads EAGVAQSPRYKIIEKRQSVAFWCNPISGHATLYWYQQILGQGPKLLIQFQNNGVVDDSQLPKDRFSAERLKGVDSTLKIQPAKLEDSAVYLCASSLDHRGTSLLHEQYFGPGTRLTVT.

This clonotype was counted ten times or more. The chain employs TRBV2 and TRBJ2-1, with TRBD2 matching 7 bases. Germline V gene sequence: CDR1 SNHLY, CDR2 FYNNEI. J lost 1 base, V lost 9 bases, and 6 bases had no gene match. CDR3 length: 14 residues. The CDR3, as DNA: TGTGCCAGGTCTAGCGGCAGTTCCTACAATGAGCAGTTCTTC. It codes for CARSSGSSYNEQFF.

This clonotype was observed at least ten times. CDR3 bases: TGTGCCAGCAGCTTAGAAGTGCAGGGGATGGGGGAGACCCAGTACTTC. Residues: CASSLEVQGMGETQYF. This chain connects TRBV7-6 to TRBJ2-5; the D gene is possibly TRBD1 (6 bases). Trimming cost V 1 base and J 5 bases, with 17 bases left between them. The CDR3 length is 16 residues. Germline V CDR1 and CDR2: SGHVS, FNYEAQ.

This clonotype has just a few counts. The J gene is TRBJ2-7, the V gene TRBV5-1, with 7 bases identical to TRBD1. This CDR3 has 14 amino acids. CDR1 is SGHRS and CDR2 is YFSETQ in the germline V gene. V lost 4 bases and J lost 7; bases outside the gene matches: 11. The CDR3 region is CASSPRDSEEEQYF. Written as DNA, the CDR3 is TGCGCCAGCAGCCCCCGGGACAGCGAAGAGGAGCAGTACTTC.

This clonotype showed up many times. The chain combines TRBV28 with TRBJ2-3, with D unclear. Trimming cost V 5 bases and J 7 bases, with 16 bases left between them. Germline values: CDR1 MDHEN, CDR2 SYDVKM. This CDR3 region has 14 residues. Here the CDR3 DNA reads TGTGCCAGCAGTCATTGGGAAGTCGTGAATACGCAGTATTTT. It codes for CASSHWEVVNTQYF. Full variable domain (remainder filled in from reference TRBV28 and TRBJ2-3): DVKVTQSSRYLVKRTGEKVFLECVQDMDHENMFWYRQDPGLGLRLIYFSYDVKMKEKGDIPEGYSVSREKKERFSLILESASTNQTSMYLCASSHWEVVNTQYFGPGTRLTVL.

The sample holds many counts of this clonotype. The chain has TRBV20-1 and TRBJ2-3; 12 bases align to TRBD2. Germline V gene lookup returns CDR1 DFQATT and CDR2 SNEGSKA (reference sequence). The junction had 2 bases not matched to a gene; V was cut back by 2 bases and J by 2 bases. This CDR3 has 15 amino acids. The CDR3 loop is CSARRTSGNTDTQYF. Here the CDR3 DNA reads TGCAGTGCTAGACGGACTAGCGGGAACACAGATACGCAGTATTTT.

The V call is TRBV30, the J call TRBJ2-1; D call uncertain. CDR3 length equals 12 residues. Trimming cost V 5 bases and J 8 bases, with 13 bases left between them. Germline V gives CDR1 GTSNPN, CDR2 SVGIG (reference sequence). The CDR3 sequence is CAWDSSGDEQFF. CDR3 DNA: TGTGCCTGGGATAGCAGTGGAGATGAGCAGTTCTTC.

This clonotype was recorded many times. The chain recombines TRBV5-7 with TRBJ1-5; no definite D call. TRBV5-7 has ORF status, its function being uncertain. V lost 0 bases and J 5 bases, leaving 18 bases between the germline ends. This CDR3 has 17 amino acids. The CDR3 is CASSLEIWAGGYQPQHF. As DNA, the CDR3 is TGTGCCAGCAGCTTGGAGATTTGGGCGGGAGGTTATCAGCCCCAGCATTTT.

To note about this clonotype: Possible read error: a much larger clone is one base away. V and J are TRBV6-1 and TRBJ1-6, with no clear D. The CDR3 has 13 residues. CDR1 is MNHNS, CDR2 SASEGT, per germline. Here the CDR3 reads CTSSEAQGSPLHF. CDR3 sequence (DNA): TGTACCAGCAGTGAAGCGCAAGGTTCACCCCTCCACTTT.

The sample holds many counts of this clonotype. The rearrangement joins TRBV3-1 to TRBJ2-7, with D perhaps TRBD1 (6 bases). The CDR3 sequence is 13 residues long. Germline CDR1 and CDR2: LGHDT and YNNKEL (reference sequence). The ends were cut back, 0 bases at V and 6 bases at J, with 9 bases in the middle. The CDR3 region is CASSQDFRGEQYF. The CDR3 coding sequence is TGTGCCAGCAGCCAAGATTTCAGGGGCGAGCAGTACTTC.

The V and J genes are TRBV7-3 and TRBJ2-5, with D tentatively TRBD1 (6 bases). CDR1 and CDR2 (germline): SGHTA, FQGTGA. V lost 2 bases and J 4 bases, leaving 17 bases between the germline ends. This CDR3 spans 16 amino acids. Here the CDR3 DNA reads TGTGCCAGCAGCTTAGGAGTTGGCAGGGGTCCAGAGACCCAGTACTTC. This gives the protein CASSLGVGRGPETQYF. Full variable domain (rest looked up from reference TRBV7-3 and TRBJ2-5): GAGVSQTPSNKVTEKGKYVELRCDPISGHTALYWYRQSLGQGPEFLIYFQGTGAADDSGLPNDRFFAVRPEGSVSTLKIQRTERGDSAVYLCASSLGVGRGPETQYFGPGTRLLVL.

The sample holds many counts of this clonotype. The chain uses TRBV28 and TRBJ2-7, with D perhaps matching TRBD1 (6 bases). The V gene's germline CDR1 is MDHEN and CDR2 SYDVKM. This CDR3 spans 14 amino acids. V lost 6 bases, J lost 6 bases, and 18 bases lay in between. CDR3 region: CASRLRQEVGEQYF. The DNA of the CDR3 is TGTGCCAGCAGATTACGACAGGAAGTCGGCGAGCAGTACTTC.

This clonotype showed up many times. The CDR3 nucleotides are TGTGCCAGCAGTGACAGGACAGGGGTGAGTCAGCCCCAGCATTTT. Its protein product is CASSDRTGVSQPQHF. V gene TRBV2 combines with J gene TRBJ1-5; 9 bases map to TRBD1. The CDR3 sequence is 15 residues long. The germline gives CDR1 SNHLY, CDR2 FYNNEI. J was trimmed by 6 bases and V by 3 bases; bases with no gene match: 6. Filled out from reference TRBV2 and TRBJ1-5, the complete variable domain reads EPEVTQTPSHQVTQMGQEVILRCVPISNHLYFYWYRQILGQKVEFLVSFYNNEISEKSEIFDDQFSVERPDGSNFTLKIRSTKLEDSAMYFCASSDRTGVSQPQHFGDGTRLSIL.

The chain is built from TRBV30 and TRBJ1-5; TRBD1 matches at 9 bases. The CDR3 extends over 17 amino acids. Looked up from germline, CDR1 is GTSNPN and CDR2 is SVGIG (reference sequence). V lost 1 base and J lost 0; bases outside the gene matches: 7. This chain's CDR3 is CAWSEGQGVISNQPQHF. In DNA form, the CDR3 reads TGTGCCTGGAGTGAGGGACAGGGAGTAATTAGCAATCAGCCCCAGCATTTT.

This clonotype was detected ten times or more. The chain uses TRBV18 and TRBJ2-2; 7 bases fit TRBD1. Germline CDR1 and CDR2: KGHSH and LQKENI. V gave up 4 bases and J gave up 0 bases; unmatched junction bases: 8. CDR3 length equals 17 residues. For the CDR3, the DNA is TGTGCCAGCTCACGATTACAGGGGCGGACGAACACCGGGGAGCTGTTTTTT. This gives the protein CASSRLQGRTNTGELFF.

This clonotype was detected ten times or more. The J gene is TRBJ1-1, the V gene TRBV20-1; maybe TRBD1 (5 bases). V lost 4 bases, J lost 1 base, and 16 bases lay in between. Germline lookup yields CDR1 DFQATT and CDR2 SNEGSKA (reference sequence). This CDR3 contains 15 residues. CDR3 bases: TGCAGTGCTAAAGGAGGGCAGGGCTCGAACACTGAAGCTTTCTTT. It codes for CSAKGGQGSNTEAFF.

This clonotype showed up many times. The chain links TRBV12-3 or TRBV12-4 to TRBJ2-2; maybe TRBD2 (6 bases). The CDR3 consists of 14 residues. The V end lost 3 bases, the J end lost 6 bases, and 11 bases lay between the germline ends. The DNA of the CDR3 is TGTGCCAGCAGTTTCGCCGGGAGAGCCGGGGAGCTGTTTTTT. The encoded protein is CASSFAGRAGELFF.

The V and J genes are TRBV27 and TRBJ2-7; 8 bases agree with TRBD2. The CDR3 contains 14 residues. J was trimmed by 2 bases and V by 5 bases; bases with no gene match: 5. The germline V gene has CDR1 MNHEY and CDR2 SMNVEV (reference sequence). Written as DNA, the CDR3 is TGTGCCAGCAGTGGGGGGACTAGTCCCTACGAGCAGTACTTC. It yields the protein CASSGGTSPYEQYF.

This clonotype was observed a handful of times. A much larger clonotype is one base distant, so this may be a read error. J is TRBJ1-1 and V is TRBV3-1; D is perhaps TRBD1 (5 bases). Trimming shortened V by 3 bases and J by 4 bases, and 15 bases separated the two germline ends. The CDR3 loop spans 15 amino acids. Germline lookup yields CDR1 LGHDT and CDR2 YNNKEL (reference sequence). In DNA, the CDR3 is TGTGCCAGCAGCCACTCAGGTGGTGGGGGCACTGAAGCTTTCTTT. Its protein product is CASSHSGGGGTEAFF.

There are a few counts of this clonotype. The chain uses TRBV10-1 and TRBJ2-7; 8 bases are shared with TRBD1. V dropped 9 bases and J dropped 6; count of bases not matched to a gene: 4. The length of the CDR3 is 11 residues. The germline V gene has CDR1 WNHNN and CDR2 SYGVQD (reference sequence). CDR3 sequence (DNA): TGCGCCAGAGGACAGGGTGGCGAGCAGTACTTC. It translates to CARGQGGEQYF.

This clonotype came up many times. This chain joins TRBV28 and TRBJ1-2; D might be TRBD1 (6 bases). CDR1 and CDR2 (germline): MDHEN, SYDVKM. The CDR3 sequence is 15 residues long. Trimming stripped 1 base from V and 2 bases from J, with 11 bases between. This CDR3 is CASSLSGALNYGYTF. The CDR3 nucleotides read TGTGCCAGCAGTTTATCAGGGGCCCTAAACTATGGCTACACCTTC.

V usage is TRBV19 and J usage is TRBJ2-3, with D tentatively TRBD1 (5 bases). The CDR3 totals 14 residues. V lost 5 bases, J lost 4 bases, and 13 bases lay in between. Germline-derived CDR1 and CDR2 are LNHDA and SQIVND (reference sequence). The CDR3 protein is CASSPGWGADTQYF. CDR3 bases: TGTGCCAGTAGTCCAGGGTGGGGCGCAGATACGCAGTATTTT. Supplemented by reference TRBV19 and TRBJ2-3, the full variable domain reads DGGITQSPKYLFRKEGQNVTLSCEQNLNHDAMYWYRQDPGQGLRLIYYSQIVNDFQKGDIAEGYSVSREKKESFPLTVTSAQKNPTAFYLCASSPGWGADTQYFGPGTRLTVL.

In its sample, this clonotype was seen a few times. V and J are TRBV28 and TRBJ1-4, with D uncertain. Trimming pared 3 bases from V and 10 bases from J, leaving 9 bases between. In germline, CDR1 is MDHEN, CDR2 SYDVKM. This CDR3 is built from 12 residues. The CDR3 sequence: CASSFTDGKLFF. The DNA of the CDR3 is TGTGCCAGCAGTTTCACTGATGGAAAACTGTTTTTT.